One TCR beta chain is described in this entry. Some clones are missing from TCRdb's copy, which holds only in-frame ones; the method was immunoSEQ multiplex PCR. Here the sample spans 74,000 or so clones, approximately 92% being singletons. Germline values: CDR1 MNHEY, CDR2 SVGEGT. The CDR3 covers 13 residues. Trimming stripped 5 bases from V and 3 bases from J, with 7 bases between. This record belongs to a study of blood T cell repertoires in COVID-19. Study as a whole: Some COVID-19 samples were acute and others convalescent; all came from the United States, Italy and Spain. Nucleic acid was either cDNA or gDNA, and it came from T cells, B-cell-depleted T cells, or PBMCs.

The chain combines TRBV6-2 or TRBV6-3 with TRBJ2-2, with D unresolved. Sequences were obtained from peripheral blood. This receptor was taken from a man between 50 and 59 years old with active COVID-19. In nucleotides, the CDR3 is TGTGCCAGCAGTGCAGGTTACACCGGGGAGCTGTTTTTT. Translating gives CASSAGYTGELFF.